This T cell receptor (beta chain) was recovered during a study of T-cell memory formation after mild COVID-19. For the study at large: Largely, TCR clusters stayed within a single donor.

This clonotype showed up just a few times. Its target is unknown. TCR alpha and TCR beta cDNA libraries carrying sample barcodes and UMIs were produced by 5'RACE using constant-segment primers. TCRdb re-analysed the 5' RACE reads in MiXCR, keeping a single row per CDR3 protein. Here the sample spans around 200,000 distinct CDR3 sequences, around a fifth being singletons. Study results and limitations: There were some responding clones in pre-infection memory, which suggested that cross-reactive memory had joined.

Germline assignment: CDR1 SGDLS and CDR2 YYNGEE. This CDR3 has 14 amino acids. V was pared by 0 bases and J by 0 bases, with 7 bases between. This chain connects TRBV9 to TRBJ2-7; possible D gene TRBD1, 5 bases. The receptor's source is an adult woman who had mild COVID-19 (a few samples of this study predate the infection). Cell type and time point are not known. The sequenced sample was PBMCs or a T cell subset sorted from them (not recorded which). The DNA of the CDR3 is TGTGCCAGCAGCGTAGAGGGGAACTCCTACGAGCAGTACTTC. Its translation: CASSVEGNSYEQYF.